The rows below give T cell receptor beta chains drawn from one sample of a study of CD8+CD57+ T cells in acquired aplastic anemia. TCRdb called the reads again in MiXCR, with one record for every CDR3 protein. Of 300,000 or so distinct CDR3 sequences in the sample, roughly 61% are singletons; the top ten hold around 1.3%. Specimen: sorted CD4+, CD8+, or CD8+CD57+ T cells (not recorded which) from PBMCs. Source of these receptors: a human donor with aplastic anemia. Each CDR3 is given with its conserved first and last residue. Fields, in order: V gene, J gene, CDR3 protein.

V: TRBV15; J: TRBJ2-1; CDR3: CATSRDRLARPNEQFF
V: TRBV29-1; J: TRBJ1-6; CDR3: CSIQGPTGGNSPLHF
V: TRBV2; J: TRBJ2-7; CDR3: CATRQSTTYEQYF
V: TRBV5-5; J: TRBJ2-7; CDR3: CASSQGSYEQYF
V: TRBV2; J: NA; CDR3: CASSEAWDRGAQYF
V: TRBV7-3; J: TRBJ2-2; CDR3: CASRRSSTGELFF
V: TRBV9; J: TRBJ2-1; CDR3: CASSPSGGPYNEQFF
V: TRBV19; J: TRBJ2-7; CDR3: CASSPDRRPYEQYF
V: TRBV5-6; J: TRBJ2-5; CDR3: CASSSYGGSGKETQYF
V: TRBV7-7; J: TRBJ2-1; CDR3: CASRPITGTGRNEQFF
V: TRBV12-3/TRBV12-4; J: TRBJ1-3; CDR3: CASSLAGQTFPIYF
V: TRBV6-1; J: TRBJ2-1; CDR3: CASSEYVASSYNEQFF
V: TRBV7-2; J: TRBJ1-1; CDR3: CASSLLEGGSTEAFF
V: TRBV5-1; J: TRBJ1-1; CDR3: CASSPKQGSLVTEAFF
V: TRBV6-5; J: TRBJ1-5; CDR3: CASSYLGNQPQHF
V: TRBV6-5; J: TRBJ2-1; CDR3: CASRYTGLGLYNEQFF
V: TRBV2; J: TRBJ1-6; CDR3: CASSYKGTGENSPLHF
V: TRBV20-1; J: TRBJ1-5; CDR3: CSARFGRLSNQPQHF
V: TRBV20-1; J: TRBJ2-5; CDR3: CSAITGGAGMNF
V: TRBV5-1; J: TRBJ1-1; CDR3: CASSADSEAFF
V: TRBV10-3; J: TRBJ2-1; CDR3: CAISRDTYNEQFF
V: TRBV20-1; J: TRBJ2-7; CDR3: CSATSYSLGYEQYF
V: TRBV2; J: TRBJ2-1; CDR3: CASRIGTSGGINNEQFF